The T cell receptor (beta chain) described here comes from a study of shared clonotypes between healthy human individuals. TCRdb's table, derived via immunoSEQ multiplex PCR, lists solely in-frame clones and lacks some. The repertoire holds hundreds of thousands of clones, with 55% to 75% as singletons. CDR3 length: 16 amino acids. With V trimmed by 4 bases and J by 6 bases, 16 bases remained unmatched. CDR1 is SGHRS and CDR2 is YFSETQ in the germline V gene. V gene TRBV5-1 combines with J gene TRBJ2-7; 7 nucleotides match TRBD1. The clonotype originates from a young woman in good health. Sequenced material: memory CD4+ T cells sorted from blood. Specified subset: CD45RA-negative fraction. CDR3: CASSHRGEAFLGEQYF. For the CDR3, the DNA is TGCGCCAGCAGCCACAGGGGAGAGGCGTTCCTGGGCGAGCAGTACTTC.